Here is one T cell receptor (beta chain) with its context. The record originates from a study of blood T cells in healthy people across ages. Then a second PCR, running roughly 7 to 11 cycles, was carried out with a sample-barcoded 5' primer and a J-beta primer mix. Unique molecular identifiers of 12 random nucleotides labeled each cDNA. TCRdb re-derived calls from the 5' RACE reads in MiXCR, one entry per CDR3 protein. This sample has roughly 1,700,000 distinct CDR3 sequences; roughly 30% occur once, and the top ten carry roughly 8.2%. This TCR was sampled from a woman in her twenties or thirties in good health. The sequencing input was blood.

CDR3 amino acids: CASSLGDVGQYF. CDR3 DNA sequence: TGTGCCAGCAGCTTGGGGGATGTGGGGCAGTATTTT. The rearrangement links TRBV11-2 to TRBJ2-3; D may be TRBD1 or TRBD2 (5 bases each). The V end lost 3 bases, the J end lost 11 bases, and 12 bases lay between the germline ends. CDR1 SGHAT and CDR2 FQNNGV come from the germline V gene. The CDR3 runs to 12 residues.